Sequencing of this TCR beta chain was carried out in a study of naive and memory T cell subsets. An equimolar mix of two oligonucleotides served as the beta constant-region primer for TRBC1 and TRBC2. Ligated cDNA was amplified by four rounds of PCR with nested alpha and beta constant-region primers and SP2. A 12-nucleotide UMI and the SP2 primer were added to the cDNA 3' end by oligonucleotide ligation. TCRdb itself ran the UMI-ligation and nested PCR reads through MiXCR, one entry per CDR3 protein. The sample contains 25,000 to 40,000 distinct CDR3 sequences, 15% to 20% of which appear only once. In this sample, this clonotype turned up a few times. The CDR3 consists of 12 residues. The germline gives CDR1 LGHDT, CDR2 YNNKEL (reference sequence). V dropped 1 base and J dropped 9 bases, with 9 bases sitting between them.

The sample consisted of effector memory CD4+ T cells from blood. The subset here: effector memory, CD45RA- CD27-. The chain recombines TRBV3-1 with TRBJ1-1; D is ambiguous. This clonotype was sampled from a human donor in good health. CDR3 region: CASSQVAAKAFF. As DNA, the CDR3 is TGTGCCAGCAGCCAAGTTGCAGCAAAAGCTTTCTTT.